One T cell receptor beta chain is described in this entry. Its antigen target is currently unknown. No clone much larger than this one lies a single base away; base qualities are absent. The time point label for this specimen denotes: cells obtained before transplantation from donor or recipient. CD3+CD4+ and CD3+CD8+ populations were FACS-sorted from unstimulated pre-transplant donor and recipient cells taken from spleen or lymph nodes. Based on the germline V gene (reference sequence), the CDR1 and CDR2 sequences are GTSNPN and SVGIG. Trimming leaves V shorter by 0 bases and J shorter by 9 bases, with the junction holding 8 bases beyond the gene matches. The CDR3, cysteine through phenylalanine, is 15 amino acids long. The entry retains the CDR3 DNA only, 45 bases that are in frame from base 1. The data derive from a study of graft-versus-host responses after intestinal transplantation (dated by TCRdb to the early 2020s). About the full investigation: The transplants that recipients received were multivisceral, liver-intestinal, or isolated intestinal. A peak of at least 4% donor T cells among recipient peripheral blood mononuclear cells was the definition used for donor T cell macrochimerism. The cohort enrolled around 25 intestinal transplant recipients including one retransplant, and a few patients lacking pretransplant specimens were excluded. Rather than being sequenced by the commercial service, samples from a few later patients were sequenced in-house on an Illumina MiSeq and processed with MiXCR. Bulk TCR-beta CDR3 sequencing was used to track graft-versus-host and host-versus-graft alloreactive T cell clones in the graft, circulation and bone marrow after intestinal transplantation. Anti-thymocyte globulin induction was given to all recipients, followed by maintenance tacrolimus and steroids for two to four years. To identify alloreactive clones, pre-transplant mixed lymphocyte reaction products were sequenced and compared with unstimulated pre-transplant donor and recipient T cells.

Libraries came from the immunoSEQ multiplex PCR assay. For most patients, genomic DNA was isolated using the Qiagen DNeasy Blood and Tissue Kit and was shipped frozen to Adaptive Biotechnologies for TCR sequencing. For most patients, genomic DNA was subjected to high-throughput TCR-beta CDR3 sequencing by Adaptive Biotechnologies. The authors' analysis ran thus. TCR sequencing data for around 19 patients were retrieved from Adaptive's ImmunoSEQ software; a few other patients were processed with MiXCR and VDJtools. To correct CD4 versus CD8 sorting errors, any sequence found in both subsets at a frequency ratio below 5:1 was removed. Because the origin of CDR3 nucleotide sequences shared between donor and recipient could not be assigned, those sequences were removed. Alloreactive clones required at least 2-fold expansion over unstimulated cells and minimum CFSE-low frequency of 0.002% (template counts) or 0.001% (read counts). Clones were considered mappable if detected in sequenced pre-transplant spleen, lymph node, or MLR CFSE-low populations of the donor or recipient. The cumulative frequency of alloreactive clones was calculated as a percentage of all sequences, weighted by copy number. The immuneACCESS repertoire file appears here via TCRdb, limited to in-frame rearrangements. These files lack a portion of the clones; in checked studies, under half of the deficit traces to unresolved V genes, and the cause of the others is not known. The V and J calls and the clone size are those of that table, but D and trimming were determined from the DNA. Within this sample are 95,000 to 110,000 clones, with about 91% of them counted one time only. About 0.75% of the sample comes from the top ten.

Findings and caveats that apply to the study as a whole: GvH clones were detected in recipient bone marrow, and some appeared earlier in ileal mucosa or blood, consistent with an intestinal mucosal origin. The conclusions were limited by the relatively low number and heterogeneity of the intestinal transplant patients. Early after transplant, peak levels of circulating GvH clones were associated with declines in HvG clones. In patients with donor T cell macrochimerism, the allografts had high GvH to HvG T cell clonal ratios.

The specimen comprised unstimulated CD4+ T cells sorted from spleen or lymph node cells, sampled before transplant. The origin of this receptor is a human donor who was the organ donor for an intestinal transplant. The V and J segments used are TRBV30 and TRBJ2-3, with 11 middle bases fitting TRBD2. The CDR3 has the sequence CAWSVFTSGRGTQYF. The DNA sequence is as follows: TGTGCCTGGAGTGTATTTACTAGCGGGAGAGGGACGCAGTATTTT.